This T cell receptor (beta chain) was recorded in a study of CD8+CD57+ T cells in acquired aplastic anemia. Study-wide context: Healthy donor CD4+ cell samples had a mean of around 10 million reads. Study outcomes and limitations: The same twenty-nine CD8+ CDR3 sequences occurred in patients and in controls. Between the patient and control groups, CD8+ Simpson's diversity did not differ significantly.

The CDR3 covers 14 residues. Germline V lookup: CDR1 LNHDA, CDR2 SQIVND (reference sequence). Trimming stripped 3 bases from V and 3 bases from J, with 12 bases between. Of note for this clonotype: Its specificity is not known.

The TCR beta profiling, which covered VDJ combination and CDR3 sequence, was carried out using genomic DNA as the template. MiXCR, applied by TCRdb to the reads, yields one record per CDR3 protein. The repertoire holds more than 150,000 distinct CDR3 sequences, with approximately 49% as singletons. What was sequenced was sorted CD4+, CD8+, or CD8+CD57+ T cells (not recorded which) from PBMCs. This sequence originates from a human donor in good health. J is TRBJ2-7 and V is TRBV19; no definite D call. CDR3 DNA: TGTGCCAGTAGTATTCGTGGCAGTTACTACGAGCAGTACTTC. Its translation: CASSIRGSYYEQYF.